One sample yielded the 17 T cell receptor beta chains listed below, sequenced in a study of blood T cell repertoires in COVID-19. Using immunoSEQ multiplex PCR, the repertoire was profiled, and TCRdb retains in-frame clones only, with some absent. The sample has more than 200,000 clones, 88% seen once. The specimen sequenced was peripheral blood. These TCRs come from a woman between 55 and 75 years old with acute or convalescent COVID-19.

CDR3 sequence (DNA): TGTGCCAGCAGTCAAGGACTAGCGCGTACCTACGAGCAGTACTTC. Residues: CASSQGLARTYEQYF. This chain connects TRBV2 to TRBJ2-7; 9 bases are a match to TRBD2. The CDR3 is 15 amino acids. From germline, CDR1 is SNHLY and CDR2 FYNNEI. Trimming removed 5 bases from V and 2 bases from J; junction bases left unmatched: 7.

This clone was found once. V and J are TRBV19 and TRBJ2-7; TRBD1 is a possible D gene (5 bases). The CDR3 loop spans 15 amino acids. V was trimmed by 3 bases and J by 5 bases, leaving 17 bases between them. Germline V gives CDR1 LNHDA, CDR2 SQIVND (reference sequence). DNA for the CDR3: TGTGCCAGTAGTATTCAGGGAAGCCTAGGAAACGAGCAGTACTTC. Its protein is CASSIQGSLGNEQYF.

CDR3 in DNA: TGTGCCAGCAGCTTAGTCAGGGTCGAGCAGTACTTC. Protein: CASSLVRVEQYF. The V call is TRBV7-8, the J call TRBJ2-7; the D gene is possibly TRBD1 (5 bases). V was pared by 1 base and J by 6 bases, with 7 bases between. This CDR3 is 12 amino acids long. Germline values: CDR1 SGHVS, CDR2 FQNEAQ.

This sequence joins TRBV29-1 and TRBJ1-2; no reliable D call. Germline CDR1 is SQVTM and CDR2 is ANQGSEA. Trimming cost V 5 bases and J 2 bases, with 6 bases left between them. The CDR3 runs to 11 residues. This chain's CDR3 is CSVLQNYGYTF. DNA for the CDR3: TGCAGCGTTTTACAGAACTATGGCTACACCTTC.

The chain carries TRBV2 and TRBJ1-5, with 8 bases identical to TRBD1. The V segment lost 4 bases and the J segment 1 base; nucleotides outside the gene matches: 6. The CDR3 is made up of 16 amino acids. Germline CDR1 is SNHLY and CDR2 is FYNNEI. CDR3 amino acids: CASSGQGISSNQPQHF. The CDR3 DNA reads TGTGCCAGCAGTGGACAGGGGATAAGCAGCAATCAGCCCCAGCATTTT. The variable domain in full, completed from reference TRBV2 and TRBJ1-5, reads EPEVTQTPSHQVTQMGQEVILRCVPISNHLYFYWYRQILGQKVEFLVSFYNNEISEKSEIFDDQFSVERPDGSNFTLKIRSTKLEDSAMYFCASSGQGISSNQPQHFGDGTRLSIL.

This clone has only one observation. The V and J genes are TRBV7-2 and TRBJ2-7; 7 bases map to TRBD2. Losses at the gene ends were 5 bases for V and 6 bases for J; bases not matched to a gene: 7. The CDR3 spans 13 residues. Germline V lookup: CDR1 SGHTA, CDR2 FQGNSA. The CDR3 loop reads CASSDVGLSEQYF. CDR3 nucleotide sequence: TGTGCCAGCAGCGACGTGGGACTATCCGAGCAGTACTTC.

The rearrangement joins TRBV28 to TRBJ1-2, with D possibly TRBD1 on 5 matching bases. The V end was cut by 8 bases, the J end by 7 bases, with 11 bases between. Germline V CDR1 and CDR2: MDHEN, SYDVKM. The CDR3 spans 11 residues. CDR3 sequence reads: CASAQRGGYTF. CDR3 coding DNA: TGTGCCAGCGCTCAAAGGGGTGGCTACACCTTC.

The rearrangement joins TRBV6-2 or TRBV6-3 to TRBJ1-1, with a possible D match to TRBD1 (5 bases). The CDR3 has 16 amino acids. V was pared by 2 bases and J by 0 bases, with 13 bases between. CDR1 MNHEY and CDR2 SVGEGT come from the germline V gene. The CDR3: CASSYDRKSMNTEAFF. DNA for the CDR3: TGTGCCAGCAGTTACGACAGAAAATCAATGAACACTGAAGCTTTCTTT.

The V gene is TRBV9, the J gene TRBJ1-6; D unresolved. This CDR3 is built from 13 residues. Germline loops: CDR1 SGDLS, CDR2 YYNGEE. The ends were cut back, 2 bases at V and 11 bases at J, with 11 bases in the middle. CDR3 loop: CASSVEGGTPLHF. The CDR3 bases are TGTGCCAGCAGCGTTGAGGGTGGGACACCCCTCCACTTT.

CDR3: CSASGQAWGTEAFF. As DNA, the CDR3 is TGCAGCGCTTCAGGGCAAGCGTGGGGCACTGAAGCTTTCTTT. The V gene is TRBV29-1, the J gene TRBJ1-1, with D perhaps matching TRBD1 (5 bases). Germline V gene sequence: CDR1 SQVTM, CDR2 ANQGSEA. This CDR3 is 14 amino acids long. V lost 7 bases to trimming and J lost 4 bases, with 19 bases between them.

The genes are TRBV7-3 and TRBJ1-2; tentative D call: TRBD1 (5 bases). Germline CDR1 is SGHTA and CDR2 is FQGTGA. The CDR3 totals 15 residues. The V end was cut by 5 bases, the J end by 1 base, with 14 bases between. This chain's CDR3 is CASSPGLGLNYGYTF. The CDR3 DNA sequence: TGTGCCAGCAGCCCCGGTTTGGGGCTTAACTATGGCTACACCTTC.

The chain uses TRBV29-1 and TRBJ2-2; D gene ambiguous. The CDR3 spans 14 residues. Germline loops: CDR1 SQVTM, CDR2 ANQGSEA. V gave up 5 bases and J gave up 0 bases, with 10 bases separating them. The CDR3 protein is CSVRRTANTGELFF. CDR3 nucleotides: TGCAGCGTTCGACGAACAGCGAACACCGGGGAGCTGTTTTTT.

The chain employs TRBV12-5 and TRBJ1-1; TRBD1 agrees at 10 bases. The germline V gene encodes CDR1 LGHNT and CDR2 FRNRAP. The V gene end was trimmed by 0 bases and the J gene end by 4 bases; junction bases not matched to a gene: 11. The CDR3 spans 18 residues. The CDR3 nucleotides read TGTGCTAGTGGTTTGGTACTGGGGACAGGGGCCGCGAGCACTGAAGCTTTCTTT. This translates into CASGLVLGTGAASTEAFF.

The J gene is TRBJ2-7, the V gene TRBV28, with 7 nucleotides matching TRBD2. The J segment lost 4 bases and the V segment lost 0 bases, leaving 6 bases of the junction unmatched. The CDR3 is 15 amino acids. CDR1 and CDR2 from the germline V gene are MDHEN and SYDVKM. Here the CDR3 reads CASSLWWEGQYEQYF. The CDR3 DNA sequence: TGTGCCAGCAGTTTATGGTGGGAGGGCCAGTACGAGCAGTACTTC.

V and J are TRBV6-2 or TRBV6-3 and TRBJ1-5, with TRBD1 matching over 7 bases. Germline lookup yields CDR1 MNHEY and CDR2 SVGEGT. The length of the CDR3 is 16 residues. V trimming: 6 bases; J trimming: 5 bases; junction bases outside the gene matches: 13. CDR3 region: CASSSWGQGVHQPQHF. The CDR3 nucleotides are TGTGCCAGCAGCTCCTGGGGGCAGGGGGTCCATCAGCCCCAGCATTTT.

V is TRBV19 and J is TRBJ1-2, with TRBD1 matching 12 bases. Trimming removed 9 bases from V and 8 bases from J; junction bases left unmatched: 16. Per germline, CDR1 LNHDA and CDR2 SQIVND (reference sequence). The CDR3 extends over 16 amino acids. The CDR3 nucleotides read TGTGCCAGCCGGAACGACGGGACAGGGGGCTTTAAGGGCTACACCTTC. This encodes CASRNDGTGGFKGYTF.

This chain connects TRBV5-1 to TRBJ1-2, with 7 bases aligning to TRBD1. The germline gives CDR1 SGHRS, CDR2 YFSETQ. With V trimmed by 0 bases and J by 5 bases, 4 bases remained unmatched. The length of the CDR3 is 14 residues. DNA for the CDR3: TGCGCCAGCAGCTTGGAGGGACAGAAATATGGCTACACCTTC. Translating gives CASSLEGQKYGYTF.